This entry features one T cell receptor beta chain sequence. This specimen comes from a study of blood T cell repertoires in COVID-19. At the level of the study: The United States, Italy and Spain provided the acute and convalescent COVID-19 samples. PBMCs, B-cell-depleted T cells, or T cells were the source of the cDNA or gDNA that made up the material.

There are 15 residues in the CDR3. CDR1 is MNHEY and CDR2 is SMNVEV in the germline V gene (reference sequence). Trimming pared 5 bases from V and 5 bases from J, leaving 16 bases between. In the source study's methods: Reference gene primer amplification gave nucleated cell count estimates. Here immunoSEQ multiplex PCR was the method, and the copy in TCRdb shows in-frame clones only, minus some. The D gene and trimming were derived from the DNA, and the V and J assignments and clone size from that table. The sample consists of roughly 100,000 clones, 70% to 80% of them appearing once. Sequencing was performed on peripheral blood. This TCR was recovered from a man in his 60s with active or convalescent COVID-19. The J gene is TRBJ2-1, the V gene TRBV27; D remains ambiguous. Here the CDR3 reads CASSPLINTNNEQFF. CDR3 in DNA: TGTGCCAGCAGTCCTTTAATTAACACTAACAATGAGCAGTTCTTC.